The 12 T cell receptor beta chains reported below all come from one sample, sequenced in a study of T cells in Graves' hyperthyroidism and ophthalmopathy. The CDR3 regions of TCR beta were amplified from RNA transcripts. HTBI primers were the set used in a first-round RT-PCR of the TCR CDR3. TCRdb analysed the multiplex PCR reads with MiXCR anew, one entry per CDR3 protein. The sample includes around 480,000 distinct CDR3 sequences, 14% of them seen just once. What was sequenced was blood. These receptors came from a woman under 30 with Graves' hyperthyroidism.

CDR3 loop: CARTYTSGAYNEQFF. The CDR3 DNA reads TGTGCCCGCACCTATACTAGCGGAGCCTACAATGAGCAGTTCTTC. The chain has TRBV5-4 and TRBJ2-1, with 8 bases that match TRBD2. The CDR3 has 15 amino acids. Germline values: CDR1 SGHNT, CDR2 YYREEE (reference sequence). Trimming took 10 bases from V and 2 from J; bases not matched to a gene: 11.

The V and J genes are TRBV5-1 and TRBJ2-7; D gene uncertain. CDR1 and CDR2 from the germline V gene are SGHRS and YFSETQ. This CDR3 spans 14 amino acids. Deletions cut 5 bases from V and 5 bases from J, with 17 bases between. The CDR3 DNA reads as TGCGCCAGCAGGGGCTCCCTATGGGCCGACGAGCAGTACGTC. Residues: CASRGSLWADEQYV.

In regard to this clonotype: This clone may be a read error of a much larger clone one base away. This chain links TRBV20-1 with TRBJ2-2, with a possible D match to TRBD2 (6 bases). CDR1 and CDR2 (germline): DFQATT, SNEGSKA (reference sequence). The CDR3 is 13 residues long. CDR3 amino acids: CSARVADTGELSF. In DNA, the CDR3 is TGCAGTGCTAGGGTAGCGGACACCGGGGAGCTGTCTTTT.

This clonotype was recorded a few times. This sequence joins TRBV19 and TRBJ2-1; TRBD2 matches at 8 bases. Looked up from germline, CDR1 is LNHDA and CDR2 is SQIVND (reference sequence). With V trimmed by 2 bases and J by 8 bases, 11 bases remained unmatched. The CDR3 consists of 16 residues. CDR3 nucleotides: TGTGCCAGTAGTATAACTCGAGCGGGAGACGGCGATGAGCAGTTCTTC. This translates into CASSITRAGDGDEQFF.

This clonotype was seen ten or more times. The DNA for the CDR3 is TGTGCCAGCAGTTTAGTGGGCCCCCCGGGGGAGACCCAGTACTTC. It yields the protein CASSLVGPPGETQYF. V and J are TRBV12-3 or TRBV12-4 and TRBJ2-5; a weak D match, TRBD2 (5 bases). V was clipped by 1 base and J by 5 bases, with 14 bases between them. This CDR3 has 15 residues.

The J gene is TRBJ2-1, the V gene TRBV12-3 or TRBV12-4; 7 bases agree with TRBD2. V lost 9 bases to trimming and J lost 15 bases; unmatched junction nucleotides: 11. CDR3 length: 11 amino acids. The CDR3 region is CASAGENRRFF. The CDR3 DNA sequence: TGTGCCAGTGCGGGGGAAAATCGGCGGTTCTTC.

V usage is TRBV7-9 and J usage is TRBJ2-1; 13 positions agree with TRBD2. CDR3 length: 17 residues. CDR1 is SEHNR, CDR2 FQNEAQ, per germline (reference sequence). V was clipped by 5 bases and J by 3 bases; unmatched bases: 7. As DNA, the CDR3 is TGTGCCAGCAGCCGTAAGGGACTAGCGGGACGCTACAATGAGCAGTTCTTC. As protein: CASSRKGLAGRYNEQFF. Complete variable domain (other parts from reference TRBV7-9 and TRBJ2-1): DTGVSQNPRHKITKRGQNVTFRCDPISEHNRLYWYRQTLGQGPEFLTYFQNEAQLEKSRLLSDRFSAERPKGSFSTLEIQRTEQGDSAMYLCASSRKGLAGRYNEQFFGPGTRLTVL.

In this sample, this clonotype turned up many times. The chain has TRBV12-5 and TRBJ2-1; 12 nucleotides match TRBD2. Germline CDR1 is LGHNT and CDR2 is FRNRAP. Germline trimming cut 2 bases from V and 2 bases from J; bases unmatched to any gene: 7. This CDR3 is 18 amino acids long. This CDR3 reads CASGLSASGRAAYNEQFF. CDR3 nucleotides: TGTGCTAGTGGTTTGTCGGCTAGCGGGAGGGCCGCCTACAATGAGCAGTTCTTC.

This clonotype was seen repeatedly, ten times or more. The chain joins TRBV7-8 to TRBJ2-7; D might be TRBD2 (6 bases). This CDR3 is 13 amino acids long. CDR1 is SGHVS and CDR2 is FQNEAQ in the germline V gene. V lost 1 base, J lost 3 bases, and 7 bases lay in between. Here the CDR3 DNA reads TGTGCCAGCAGCTTAGGGGACTTCTACGAGCAGTACGTC. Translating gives CASSLGDFYEQYV.

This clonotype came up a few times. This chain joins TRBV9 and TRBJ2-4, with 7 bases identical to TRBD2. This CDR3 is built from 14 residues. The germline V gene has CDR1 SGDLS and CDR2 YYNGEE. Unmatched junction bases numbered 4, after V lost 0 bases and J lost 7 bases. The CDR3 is CASSVGGGGNIQYF. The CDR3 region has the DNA TGTGCCAGCAGCGTAGGTGGGGGAGGGAACATTCAGTACTTC.

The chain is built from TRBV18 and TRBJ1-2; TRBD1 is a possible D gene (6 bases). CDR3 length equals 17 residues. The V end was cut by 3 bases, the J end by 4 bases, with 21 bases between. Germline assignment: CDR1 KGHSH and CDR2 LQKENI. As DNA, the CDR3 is TGTGCCAGCTCACCCGGTCTTGGCAGGGGAAGTGGCTATGGCTACACCTTC. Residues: CASSPGLGRGSGYGYTF. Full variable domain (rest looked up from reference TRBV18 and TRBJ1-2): NAGVMQNPRHLVRRRGQEARLRCSPMKGHSHVYWYRQLPEEGLKFMVYLQKENIIDESGMPKERFSAEFPKEGPSILRIQQVVRGDSAAYFCASSPGLGRGSGYGYTFGSGTRLTVV.

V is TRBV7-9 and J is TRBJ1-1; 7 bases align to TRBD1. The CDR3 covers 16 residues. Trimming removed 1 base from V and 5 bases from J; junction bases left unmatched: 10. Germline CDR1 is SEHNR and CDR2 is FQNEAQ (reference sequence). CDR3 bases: TGTGCCAGCAGCTTAGGGGGGGAGGGGGCAAGAACTGAAGCTTTCTTT. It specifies CASSLGGEGARTEAFF.